This TCR beta chain was documented in a study of human T cells and chemical hapten exposure. Each CDR3 protein is one row after TCRdb ran MiXCR on the RACE reads. The table shows roughly 120,000 distinct CDR3 sequences, with roughly an eighth occurring only once. Time point given: patch test 1, 2 weeks after DPC sensitization. The treatment is: therapeutic diphenylcyclopropenone sensitization with weekly scalp DPC. The trim removed 7 bases at V and 3 bases at J, leaving 8 bases unmatched. CDR1 MNHNY and CDR2 SVGAGI come from the germline V gene (reference sequence). This CDR3 has 14 amino acids. The receptor's source is a man younger than 35 with alopecia areata. Some clones in this sample may be carry-over from other donors' samples. The V gene is TRBV6-6, the J gene TRBJ1-1, with 7 positions matching TRBD1. Specimen: whole blood, collected in connection with sensitization to the hapten diphenylcyclopropenone (DPC). CDR3 loop: CASTPQGGYTEAFF. The CDR3 DNA reads TGTGCCAGCACCCCCCAGGGGGGATACACTGAAGCTTTCTTT.